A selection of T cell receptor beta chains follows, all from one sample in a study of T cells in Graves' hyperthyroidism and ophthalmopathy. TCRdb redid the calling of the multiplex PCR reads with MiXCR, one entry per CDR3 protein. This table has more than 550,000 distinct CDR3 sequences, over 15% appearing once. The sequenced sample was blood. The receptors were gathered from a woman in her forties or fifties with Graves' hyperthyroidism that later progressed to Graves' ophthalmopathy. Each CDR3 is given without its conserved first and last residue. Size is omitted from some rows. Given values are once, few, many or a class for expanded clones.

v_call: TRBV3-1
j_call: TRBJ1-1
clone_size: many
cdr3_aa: ASSQERRTEAF

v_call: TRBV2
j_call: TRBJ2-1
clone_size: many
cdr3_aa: ASRGLGGMDEQF

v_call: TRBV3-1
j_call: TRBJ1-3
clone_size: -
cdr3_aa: ASSPRVGGRGNTIY

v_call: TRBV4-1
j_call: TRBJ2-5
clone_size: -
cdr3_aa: ASSQDGSLQTQY

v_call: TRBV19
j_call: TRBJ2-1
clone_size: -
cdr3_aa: ASSYGTGDNEQF

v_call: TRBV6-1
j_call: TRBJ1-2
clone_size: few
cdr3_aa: ASKRGEGHGYT

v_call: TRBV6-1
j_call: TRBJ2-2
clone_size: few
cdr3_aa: ASSGPSGGASGELF

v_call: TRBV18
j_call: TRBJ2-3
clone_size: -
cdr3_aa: ASSPTTSGSDTQY

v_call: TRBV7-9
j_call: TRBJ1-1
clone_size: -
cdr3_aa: ASSFEVEAF

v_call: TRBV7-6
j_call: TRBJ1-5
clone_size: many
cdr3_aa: ASSLGPGPQPQH

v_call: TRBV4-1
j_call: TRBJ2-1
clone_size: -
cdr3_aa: ASSQDWITTYNEQF

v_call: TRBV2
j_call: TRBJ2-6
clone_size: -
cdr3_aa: ASSPGPSAEGANVLT

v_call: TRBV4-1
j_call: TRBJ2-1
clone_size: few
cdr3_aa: ASSDRASYNEQF

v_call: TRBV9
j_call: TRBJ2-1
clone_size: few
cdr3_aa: ASSVGTGFHEQF

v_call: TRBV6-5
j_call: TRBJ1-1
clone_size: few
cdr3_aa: ASSYGATRTGRITEAF

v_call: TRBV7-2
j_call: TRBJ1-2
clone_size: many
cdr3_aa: ASSSRRGYGYT

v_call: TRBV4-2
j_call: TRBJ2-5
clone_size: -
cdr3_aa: ASAKWVRQGMGETQY

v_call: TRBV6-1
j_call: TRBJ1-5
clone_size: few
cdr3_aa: ASSSRGLQPQH

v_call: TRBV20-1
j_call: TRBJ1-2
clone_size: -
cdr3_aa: SAMVPLLNRGGSYGYT

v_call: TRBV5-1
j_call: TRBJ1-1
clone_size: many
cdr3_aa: ASGINSANTEAF

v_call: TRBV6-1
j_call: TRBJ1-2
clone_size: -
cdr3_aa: ASRGTRGQGRSYT

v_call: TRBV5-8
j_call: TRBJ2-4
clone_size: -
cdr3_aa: ASSLLGTKNIQY

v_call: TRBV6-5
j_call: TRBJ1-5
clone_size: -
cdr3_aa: ASTLLRRTGDGNQPQH

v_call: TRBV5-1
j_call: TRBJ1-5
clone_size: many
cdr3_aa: ASSLGGVSNQPQH

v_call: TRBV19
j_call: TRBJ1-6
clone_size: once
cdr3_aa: ASSMGAGNSPLH

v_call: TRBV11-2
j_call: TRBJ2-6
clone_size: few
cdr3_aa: ASSLVLGAAGVSGANVLT

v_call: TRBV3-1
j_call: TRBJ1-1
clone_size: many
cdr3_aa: ASSSMGTEAF

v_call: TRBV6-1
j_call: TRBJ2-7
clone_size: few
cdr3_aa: ASSVGPQGYEQY

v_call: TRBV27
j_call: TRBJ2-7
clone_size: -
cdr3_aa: ASSYSGGSPYEQY

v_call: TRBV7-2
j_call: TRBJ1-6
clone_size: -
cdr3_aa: ASSSRGAGSPLH

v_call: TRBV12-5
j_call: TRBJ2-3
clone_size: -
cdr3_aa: ASARGGRGTTDTQY

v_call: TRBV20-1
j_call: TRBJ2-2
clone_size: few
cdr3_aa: SARGRGQNTGELF

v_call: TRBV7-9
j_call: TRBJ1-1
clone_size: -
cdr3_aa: ASMRTGVHTEAF

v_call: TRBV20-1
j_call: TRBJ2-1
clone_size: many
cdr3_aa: SATLAGRDEQF

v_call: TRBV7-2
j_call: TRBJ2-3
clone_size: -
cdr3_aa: ASSLDSFPPDTQY

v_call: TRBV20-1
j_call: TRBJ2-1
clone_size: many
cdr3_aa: SEAESGNEQF

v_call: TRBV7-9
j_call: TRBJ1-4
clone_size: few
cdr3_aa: ASSLGSGYAKLF

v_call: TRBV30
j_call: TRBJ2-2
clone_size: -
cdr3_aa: AWSWDIIIAGELF

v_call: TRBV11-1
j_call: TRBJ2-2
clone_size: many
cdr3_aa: ASSSVNTGELF

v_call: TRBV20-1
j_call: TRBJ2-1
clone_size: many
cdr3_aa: SANDRGGGRNEQF

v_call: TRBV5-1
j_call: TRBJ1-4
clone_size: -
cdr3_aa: ASRTDRAEKLF

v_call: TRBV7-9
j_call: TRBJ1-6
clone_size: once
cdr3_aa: ASSRTAMSSYNSPLH

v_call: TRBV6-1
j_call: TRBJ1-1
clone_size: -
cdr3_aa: ANSNQLTGAF

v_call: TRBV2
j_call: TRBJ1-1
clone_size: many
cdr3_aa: ASRQTLLPPPPNTEAF

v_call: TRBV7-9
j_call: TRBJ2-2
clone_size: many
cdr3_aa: ASGLRGVTGELF

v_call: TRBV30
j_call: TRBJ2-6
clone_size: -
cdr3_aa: AWSSARVNSGANVLT

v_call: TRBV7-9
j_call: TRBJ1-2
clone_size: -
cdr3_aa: ASSPPASSYGYT

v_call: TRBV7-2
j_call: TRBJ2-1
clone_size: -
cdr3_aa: ASSLPLGRFRDEQF

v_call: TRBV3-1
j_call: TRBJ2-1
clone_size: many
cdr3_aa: ASSQGRTSGGAHEQF

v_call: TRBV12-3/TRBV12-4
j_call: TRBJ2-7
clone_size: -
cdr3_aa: ASSFGSGGYEQY

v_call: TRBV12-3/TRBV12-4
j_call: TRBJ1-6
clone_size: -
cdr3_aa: ASSFPSGGSPLH

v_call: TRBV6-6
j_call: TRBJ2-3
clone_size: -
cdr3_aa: ASSYSSTGRTDTQY

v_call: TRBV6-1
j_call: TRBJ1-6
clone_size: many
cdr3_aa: ASSGPALGSNSPLH

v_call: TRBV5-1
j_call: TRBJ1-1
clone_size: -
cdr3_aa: ASSLGRGTTEAF

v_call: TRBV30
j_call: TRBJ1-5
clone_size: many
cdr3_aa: AWSQQGGQPQH

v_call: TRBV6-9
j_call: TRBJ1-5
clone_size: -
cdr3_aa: ASSYLAGTGSYSNQPQH